This is a list of T cell receptor beta chains from one sample in a study of OX40 agonist ivuxolimab in advanced cancers. Only in-frame clones appear in the TCRdb table, and some are missing; sequencing was by immunoSEQ multiplex PCR. The sample lists tens of thousands of clones, around 87% seen once, with less than 0.4% in the top ten. Sequences were derived from CD4+ or CD8+ T cells sorted from blood, sampled in a trial of the OX40 agonist ivuxolimab. Source of these receptors: an adult with an advanced solid tumor such as melanoma, head and neck, liver or kidney cancer. The CDR3 runs from the conserved cysteine through the conserved F or W.

J	V	CDR3
TRBJ2-1	TRBV6-5	CASSGTSGGYNEQFF
TRBJ1-1	TRBV4-3	CASSQDRYNTEAFF
TRBJ1-5	TRBV7-9	CASSLGGAQHF
TRBJ1-1	TRBV28	CATKDREVWDTEAFF
TRBJ1-5	TRBV25-1	CASSASGTGVNQPQHF
TRBJ1-1	TRBV27	CASRVGGRTEAFF
TRBJ2-7	TRBV7-6	CASSEAGEAYEQYF
TRBJ2-2	TRBV12-5	CASGLIPTPGLANTGELFF
TRBJ1-3	TRBV6-1	CASSDRDWGSGNTIYF
TRBJ2-3	TRBV18	CASSFDRGDTQYF
TRBJ2-1	TRBV7-9	CASSLIRGDEQFF
TRBJ1-4	TRBV4-1	CASSLRFGEKLFF
TRBJ2-2	TRBV18	CASSPLFPNTGELFF
TRBJ1-2	TRBV5-1	CASSLDGQGTFGYTF
TRBJ2-2	TRBV7-7	CASSKTGGFDGELFF
TRBJ1-1	TRBV28	CASRTLQGLSEAFF
TRBJ1-1	TRBV5-1	CASSLAVNTEAFF
TRBJ1-4	TRBV27	CASKEGGAANEKLFF
TRBJ1-2	TRBV5-1	CASSFRGVGVYGYTF